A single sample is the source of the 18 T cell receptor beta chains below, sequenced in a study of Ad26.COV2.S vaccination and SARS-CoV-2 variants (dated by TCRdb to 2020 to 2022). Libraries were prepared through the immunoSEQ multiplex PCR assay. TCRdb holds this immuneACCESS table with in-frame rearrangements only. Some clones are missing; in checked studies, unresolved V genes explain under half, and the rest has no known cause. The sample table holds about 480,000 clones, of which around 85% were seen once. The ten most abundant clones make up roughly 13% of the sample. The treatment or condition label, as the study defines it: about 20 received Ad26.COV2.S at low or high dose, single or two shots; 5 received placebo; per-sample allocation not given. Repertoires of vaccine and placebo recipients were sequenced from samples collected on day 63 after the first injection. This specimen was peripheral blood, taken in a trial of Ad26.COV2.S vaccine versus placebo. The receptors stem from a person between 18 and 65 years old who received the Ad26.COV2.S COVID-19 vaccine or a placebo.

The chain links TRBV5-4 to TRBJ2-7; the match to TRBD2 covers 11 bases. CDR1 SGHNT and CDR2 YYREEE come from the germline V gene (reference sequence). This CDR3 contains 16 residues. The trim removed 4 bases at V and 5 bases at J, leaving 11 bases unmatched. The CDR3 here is CASSRTASGRFNEQYF. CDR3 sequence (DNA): TGTGCCAGCAGCCGGACCGCTAGCGGGAGGTTCAACGAGCAGTACTTC.

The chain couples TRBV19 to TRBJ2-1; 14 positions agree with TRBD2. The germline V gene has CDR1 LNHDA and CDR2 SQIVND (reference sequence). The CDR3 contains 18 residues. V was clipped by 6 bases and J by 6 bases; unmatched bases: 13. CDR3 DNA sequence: TGTGCCAGTAGGACCGGGACTAGCGGGAGTACTGTTTTCAATGAGCAGTTCTTC. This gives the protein CASRTGTSGSTVFNEQFF.

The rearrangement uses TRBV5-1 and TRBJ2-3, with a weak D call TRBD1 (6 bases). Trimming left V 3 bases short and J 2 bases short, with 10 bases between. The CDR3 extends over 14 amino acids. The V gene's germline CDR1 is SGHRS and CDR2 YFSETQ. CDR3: CASSSGHDTDTQYF. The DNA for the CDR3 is TGCGCCAGCAGCTCGGGACACGACACAGATACGCAGTATTTT.

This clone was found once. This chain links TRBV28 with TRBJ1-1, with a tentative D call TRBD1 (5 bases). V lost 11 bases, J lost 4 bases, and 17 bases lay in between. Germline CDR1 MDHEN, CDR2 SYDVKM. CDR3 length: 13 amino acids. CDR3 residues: CAAGGFLGTEAFF. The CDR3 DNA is TGTGCCGCGGGGGGGTTTCTGGGCACTGAAGCTTTCTTT. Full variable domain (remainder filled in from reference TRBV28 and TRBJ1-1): DVKVTQSSRYLVKRTGEKVFLECVQDMDHENMFWYRQDPGLGLRLIYFSYDVKMKEKGDIPEGYSVSREKKERFSLILESASTNQTSMYLCAAGGFLGTEAFFGQGTRLTVV.

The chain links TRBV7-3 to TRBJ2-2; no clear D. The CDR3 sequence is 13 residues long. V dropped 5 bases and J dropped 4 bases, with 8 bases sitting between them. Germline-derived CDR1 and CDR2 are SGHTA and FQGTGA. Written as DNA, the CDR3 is TGTGCCAGCAGCCCGCGAGTCACCGGGGAGCTGTTTTTT. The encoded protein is CASSPRVTGELFF.

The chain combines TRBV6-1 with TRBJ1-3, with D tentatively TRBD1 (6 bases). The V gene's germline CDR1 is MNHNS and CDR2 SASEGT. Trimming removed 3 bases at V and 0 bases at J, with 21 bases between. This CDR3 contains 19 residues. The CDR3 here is CASSEFAVGTKVSGNTIYF. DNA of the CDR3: TGTGCCAGCAGTGAGTTTGCGGTCGGGACAAAAGTCTCTGGAAACACCATATATTTT.

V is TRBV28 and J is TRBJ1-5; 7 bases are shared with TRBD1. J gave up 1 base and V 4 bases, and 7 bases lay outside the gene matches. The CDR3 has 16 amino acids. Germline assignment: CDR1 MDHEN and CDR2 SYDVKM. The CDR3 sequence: CASSSAGTASNQPQHF. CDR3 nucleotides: TGTGCCAGCAGTTCGGCCGGGACAGCGAGCAATCAGCCCCAGCATTTT.

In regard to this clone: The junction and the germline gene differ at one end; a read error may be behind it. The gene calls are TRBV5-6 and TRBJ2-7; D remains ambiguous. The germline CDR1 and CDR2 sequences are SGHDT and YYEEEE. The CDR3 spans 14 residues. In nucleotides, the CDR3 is TGTGCCAGCAGCTTGCCGGGTGAATCCTACGAGCAGTGCTTC. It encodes CASSLPGESYEQCF.

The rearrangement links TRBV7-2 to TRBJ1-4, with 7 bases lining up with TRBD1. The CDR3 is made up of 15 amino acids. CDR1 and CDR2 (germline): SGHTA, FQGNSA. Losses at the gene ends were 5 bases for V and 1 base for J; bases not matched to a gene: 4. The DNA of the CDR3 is TGTGCCAGCAGCCCGAGGACAGGAACTAATGAAAAACTGTTTTTT. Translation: CASSPRTGTNEKLFF.

The CDR3, as DNA: TGTGCCATCAGTGCGACTAGCGGGAGTATAAACAATGAGCAGTTCTTC. It encodes CAISATSGSINNEQFF. The chain couples TRBV10-3 to TRBJ2-1, with TRBD2 identical over 12 bases. The CDR3 has 16 amino acids. V shed 4 bases, J shed 5 bases, and the junction held 6 bases outside the gene matches. The germline CDR1 and CDR2 sequences are ENHRY and SYGVKD.

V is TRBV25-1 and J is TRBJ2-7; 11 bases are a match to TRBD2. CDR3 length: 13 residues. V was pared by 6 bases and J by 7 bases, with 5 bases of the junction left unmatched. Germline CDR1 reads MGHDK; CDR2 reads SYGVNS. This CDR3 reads CASRTSGEAEQYF. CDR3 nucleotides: TGTGCCAGCAGGACTAGCGGGGAAGCTGAGCAGTACTTC.

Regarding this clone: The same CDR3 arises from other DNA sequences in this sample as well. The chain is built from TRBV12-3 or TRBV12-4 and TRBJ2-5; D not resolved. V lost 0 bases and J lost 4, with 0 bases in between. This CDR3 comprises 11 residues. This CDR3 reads CASSLAETQYF. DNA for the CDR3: TGTGCCAGCAGTTTAGCAGAGACCCAGTACTTC.

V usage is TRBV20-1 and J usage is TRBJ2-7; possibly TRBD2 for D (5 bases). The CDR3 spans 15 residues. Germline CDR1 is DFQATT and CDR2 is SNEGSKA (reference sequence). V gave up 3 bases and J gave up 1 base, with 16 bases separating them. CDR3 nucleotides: TGCAGTGCTAGTGATACTAGGCTCCCGTCCTACGAGCAGTACTTC. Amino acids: CSASDTRLPSYEQYF.

The CDR3 is CASSLRLGDYGYTF. The CDR3 DNA reads TGCGCCAGCAGCCTACGCCTCGGGGACTATGGCTACACCTTC. The chain recombines TRBV5-1 with TRBJ1-2; D not resolved. V lost 4 bases and J lost 3, with 13 bases in between. Germline V gives CDR1 SGHRS, CDR2 YFSETQ. This CDR3 spans 14 amino acids. The full variable domain, completed using reference TRBV5-1 and TRBJ1-2, is KAGVTQTPRYLIKTRGQQVTLSCSPISGHRSVSWYQQTPGQGLQFLFEYFSETQRNKGNFPGRFSGRQFSNSRSEMNVSTLELGDSALYLCASSLRLGDYGYTFGSGTRLTVV.

CDR3: CASGSPGRTDTQYF. In nucleotides, the CDR3 is TGTGCCAGCGGCTCACCCGGGAGAACAGATACGCAGTATTTT. This rearrangement joins TRBV6-5 to TRBJ2-3, with D possibly matching TRBD2 (6 bases). The CDR3 is 14 residues long. V was trimmed by 8 bases and J by 3 bases, leaving 15 bases between them. CDR1 is MNHEY, CDR2 SVGAGI, per germline.

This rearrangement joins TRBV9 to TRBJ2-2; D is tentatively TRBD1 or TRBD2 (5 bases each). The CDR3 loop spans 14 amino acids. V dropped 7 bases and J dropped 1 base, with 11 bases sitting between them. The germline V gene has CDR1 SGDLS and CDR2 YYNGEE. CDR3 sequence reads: CASSRAGNTGELFF. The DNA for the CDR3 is TGTGCCAGCTCCAGGGCGGGGAACACCGGGGAGCTGTTTTTT.

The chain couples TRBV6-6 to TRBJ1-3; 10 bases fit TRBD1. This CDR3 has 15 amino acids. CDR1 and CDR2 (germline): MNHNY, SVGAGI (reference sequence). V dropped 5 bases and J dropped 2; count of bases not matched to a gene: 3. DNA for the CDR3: TGTGCCAGCAGTCCCGGGACAGGGGCTGGAAACACCATATATTTT. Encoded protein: CASSPGTGAGNTIYF.

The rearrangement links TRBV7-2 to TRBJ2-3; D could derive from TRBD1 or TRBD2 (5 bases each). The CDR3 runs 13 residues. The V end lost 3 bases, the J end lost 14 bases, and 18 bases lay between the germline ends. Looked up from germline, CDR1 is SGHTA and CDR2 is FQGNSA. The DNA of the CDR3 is TGTGCCAGCAGCTTGAGCGGTGTGAACAGGTGGTATTTT. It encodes CASSLSGVNRWYF.